The present entry profiles one T cell receptor beta chain with its context. Time point: persistent/refractory GD, antithyroid drugs over 5 years with positive TRAb. The TCR library used RNA extracted from PBMCs. Investigators report Graves' disease was diagnosed under American Thyroid Association guidelines. Sequencing libraries for TCR beta were prepared with iRepertoire HTBI primers and Arm-PCR of CDR3 regions. TCRdb independently ran MiXCR on the multiplex PCR reads; one entry per CDR3 protein. This repertoire shows under 450,000 distinct CDR3 sequences, approximately 23% found once; its top ten account for around 30%. V was clipped by 1 base and J by 4 bases; unmatched bases: 13. This CDR3 comprises 17 residues. Germline loops: CDR1 DFQATT, CDR2 SNEGSKA (reference sequence). This sample was taken from a study of regulatory T cells in long-lasting Graves disease. Across the study: Disease was considered persistent Graves' disease after over 5 years of antithyroid drugs (with positive TSH receptor antibodies).

This chain uses TRBV20-1 with TRBJ1-2; 9 bases line up with TRBD1. The sequence came from a middle-aged woman with Graves disease. Sample: peripheral blood mononuclear cells (PBMCs), taken when the disease was refractory, from a patient treated with antithyroid drugs. The CDR3 is CSARVRDRASTSYGYTF. The CDR3 region has the DNA TGCAGTGCTAGAGTCCGGGACAGGGCTTCAACTTCCTATGGCTACACCTTC.